The 9 T cell receptor beta chains listed next were all sequenced from one sample in a study of shared clonotypes between healthy human individuals. Method: immunoSEQ multiplex PCR; TCRdb's copy keeps in-frame clones and lacks some. The sample shows around 320,000 clones, around 86% of them seen only once. The sequencing input was memory CD8+ T cells sorted from blood. Subset denoted: CD45RO+ cells pooled with CCR7-negative TemRA cells. The receptors stem from a young man in good health.

In DNA, the CDR3 is TGTGCCAGCAGCCCGTTCGGAGAGCGGGGCTACAATGAGCAGTTCTTC. Amino acids: CASSPFGERGYNEQFF. The chain carries TRBV7-9 and TRBJ2-1; 7 bases fit TRBD2. Germline V gene sequence: CDR1 SEHNR, CDR2 FQNEAQ (reference sequence). Losses at the gene ends were 5 bases for V and 3 bases for J; bases not matched to a gene: 10. The CDR3 contains 16 residues.

The chain has TRBV7-8 and TRBJ2-7, with a tentative D call TRBD1 (5 bases). This CDR3 has 14 amino acids. CDR1 and CDR2 (germline): SGHVS, FQNEAQ. V was cut by 5 bases and J by 3 bases, with 14 bases left in between. This CDR3 is CASSPMAGIYEQYF. In DNA, the CDR3 is TGTGCCAGCAGCCCCATGGCAGGGATCTACGAGCAGTACTTC.

The chain employs TRBV7-9 and TRBJ1-2; tentative D call: TRBD1 (5 bases). Per germline, CDR1 SEHNR and CDR2 FQNEAQ (reference sequence). The CDR3 is 17 amino acids. V was clipped by 4 bases and J by 0 bases, with 18 bases between them. CDR3 bases: TGTGCCAGCAGCTCGAGCATCGGGGGATCTCCTAACTATGGCTACACCTTC. The encoded protein is CASSSSIGGSPNYGYTF. Full variable domain (remainder filled in from reference TRBV7-9 and TRBJ1-2): DTGVSQNPRHKITKRGQNVTFRCDPISEHNRLYWYRQTLGQGPEFLTYFQNEAQLEKSRLLSDRFSAERPKGSFSTLEIQRTEQGDSAMYLCASSSSIGGSPNYGYTFGSGTRLTVV.

The gene calls are TRBV6-5 and TRBJ2-3; TRBD2 is a possible D gene (6 bases). Germline-derived CDR1 and CDR2 are MNHEY and SVGAGI. Trimming removed 0 bases at V and 0 bases at J, with 10 bases between. The CDR3 loop spans 16 amino acids. The CDR3 here is CASSYSVAASTDTQYF. The CDR3 DNA reads as TGTGCCAGCAGTTACTCGGTAGCGGCTAGCACAGATACGCAGTATTTT.

The gene calls are TRBV5-8 and TRBJ2-7, with 8 nucleotides matching TRBD1. Trimming took 5 bases from V and 3 from J; bases not matched to a gene: 7. The length of the CDR3 is 14 residues. CDR1 SGHTS and CDR2 YDEGEE come from the germline V gene. CDR3 DNA sequence: TGTGCCAGCAGTCCAGGGGGCTCCGGCTACGAGCAGTACTTC. Its protein product is CASSPGGSGYEQYF.

This chain uses TRBV28 with TRBJ1-1; no definite D call. V was shortened by 6 bases and J by 7 bases, with 6 bases between the two germline ends. CDR3 size: 10 residues. Germline CDR1 is MDHEN and CDR2 is SYDVKM. The CDR3 sequence is CASSYNEAFF. The CDR3 nucleotides are TGTGCCAGCAGCTACAATGAAGCTTTCTTT.

The V gene is TRBV5-1, the J gene TRBJ1-3; tentatively, D is TRBD1 (5 bases). Deletions cut 9 bases from V and 4 bases from J, with 11 bases between. CDR3 length equals 12 residues. CDR1 is SGHRS, CDR2 YFSETQ, per germline. CDR3 nucleotides: TGCGCCAACGGGACGGCCGGAAACACCATATATTTT. It yields the protein CANGTAGNTIYF. The full variable domain, its missing parts supplied by reference TRBV5-1 and TRBJ1-3, is KAGVTQTPRYLIKTRGQQVTLSCSPISGHRSVSWYQQTPGQGLQFLFEYFSETQRNKGNFPGRFSGRQFSNSRSEMNVSTLELGDSALYLCANGTAGNTIYFGEGSWLTVV.

The chain employs TRBV5-6 and TRBJ2-7; 7 bases are shared with TRBD2. Per germline, CDR1 SGHDT and CDR2 YYEEEE. The CDR3 loop spans 16 amino acids. After removal of 0 bases from V and 2 bases from J, the junction contained 8 bases not matched to a gene. This chain's CDR3 is CASSLGRAGEPYEQYF. CDR3 nucleotides: TGTGCCAGCAGCTTGGGGCGGGCGGGAGAACCCTACGAGCAGTACTTC.

This chain's CDR3 is CASSQDSAIGETQYF. The CDR3 DNA sequence: TGCGCCAGCAGCCAAGATTCAGCCATCGGGGAGACCCAGTACTTC. The genes are TRBV4-3 and TRBJ2-5; D gene unclear. CDR3 length equals 15 residues. Germline lookup yields CDR1 LGHNA and CDR2 YSLEER. Trimming cost V 0 bases and J 5 bases, with 13 bases left between them.